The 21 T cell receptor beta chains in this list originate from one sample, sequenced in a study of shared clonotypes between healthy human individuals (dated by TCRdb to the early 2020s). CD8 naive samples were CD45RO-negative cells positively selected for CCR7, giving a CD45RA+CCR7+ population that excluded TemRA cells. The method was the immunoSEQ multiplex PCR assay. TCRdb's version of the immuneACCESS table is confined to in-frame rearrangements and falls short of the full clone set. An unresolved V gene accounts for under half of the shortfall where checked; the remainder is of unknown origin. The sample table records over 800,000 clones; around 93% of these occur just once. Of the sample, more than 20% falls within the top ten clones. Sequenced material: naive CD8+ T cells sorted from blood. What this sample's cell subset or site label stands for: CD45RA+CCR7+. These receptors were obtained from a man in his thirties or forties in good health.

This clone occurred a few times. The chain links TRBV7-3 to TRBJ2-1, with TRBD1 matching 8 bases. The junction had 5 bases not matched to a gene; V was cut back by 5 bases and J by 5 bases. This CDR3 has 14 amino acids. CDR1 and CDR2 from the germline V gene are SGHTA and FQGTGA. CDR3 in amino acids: CASSRLGQDNEQFF. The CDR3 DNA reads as TGTGCCAGCAGCCGCCTGGGACAGGACAATGAGCAGTTCTTC.

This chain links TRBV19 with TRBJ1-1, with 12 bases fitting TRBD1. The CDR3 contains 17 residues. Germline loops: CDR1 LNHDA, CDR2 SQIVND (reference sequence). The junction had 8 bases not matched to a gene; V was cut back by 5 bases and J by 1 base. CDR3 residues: CASSQGTGGAKNTEAFF. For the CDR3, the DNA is TGTGCCAGTAGTCAAGGGACAGGGGGCGCGAAGAACACTGAAGCTTTCTTT.

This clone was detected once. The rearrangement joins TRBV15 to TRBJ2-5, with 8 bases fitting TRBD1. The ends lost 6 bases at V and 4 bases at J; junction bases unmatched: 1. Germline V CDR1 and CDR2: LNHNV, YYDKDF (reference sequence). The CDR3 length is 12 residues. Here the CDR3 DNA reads TGTGCCACCAGGGACAGGGCAGAGACCCAGTACTTC. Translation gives CATRDRAETQYF.

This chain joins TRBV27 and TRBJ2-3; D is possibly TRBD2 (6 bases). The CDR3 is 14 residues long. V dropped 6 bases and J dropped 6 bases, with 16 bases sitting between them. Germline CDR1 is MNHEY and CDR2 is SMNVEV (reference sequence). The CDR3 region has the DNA TGTGCCAGCAGCCGGGACTTAGCAATGGATACGCAGTATTTT. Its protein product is CASSRDLAMDTQYF.

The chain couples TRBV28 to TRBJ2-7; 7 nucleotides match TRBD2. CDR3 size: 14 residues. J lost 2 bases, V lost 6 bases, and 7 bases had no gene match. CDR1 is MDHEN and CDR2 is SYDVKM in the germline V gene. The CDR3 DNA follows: TGTGCCAGCAGCCCAAGACTAGCCACCTACGAGCAGTACTTC. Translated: CASSPRLATYEQYF.

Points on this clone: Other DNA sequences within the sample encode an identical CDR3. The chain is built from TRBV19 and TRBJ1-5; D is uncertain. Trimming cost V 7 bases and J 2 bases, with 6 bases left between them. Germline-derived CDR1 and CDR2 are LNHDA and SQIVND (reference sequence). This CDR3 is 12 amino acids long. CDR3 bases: TGTGCCAGTACCGAGGGCAATCAGCCCCAGCATTTT. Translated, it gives CASTEGNQPQHF. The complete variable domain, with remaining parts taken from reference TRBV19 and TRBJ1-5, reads DGGITQSPKYLFRKEGQNVTLSCEQNLNHDAMYWYRQDPGQGLRLIYYSQIVNDFQKGDIAEGYSVSREKKESFPLTVTSAQKNPTAFYLCASTEGNQPQHFGDGTRLSIL.

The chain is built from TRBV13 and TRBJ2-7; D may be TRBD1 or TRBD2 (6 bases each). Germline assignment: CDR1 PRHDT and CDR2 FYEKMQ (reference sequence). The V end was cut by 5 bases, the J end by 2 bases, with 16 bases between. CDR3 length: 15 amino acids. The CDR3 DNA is TGTGCCAGCAGCAGAGGGGGGACACTGCCCTACGAGCAGTACTTC. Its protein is CASSRGGTLPYEQYF.

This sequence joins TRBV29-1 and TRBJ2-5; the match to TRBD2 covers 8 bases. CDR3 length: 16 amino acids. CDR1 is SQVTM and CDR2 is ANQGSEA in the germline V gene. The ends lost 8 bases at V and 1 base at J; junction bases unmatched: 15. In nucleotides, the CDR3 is TGCAGCCCGACAGCATACGGGGGGGCCGCCCAAGAGACCCAGTACTTC. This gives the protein CSPTAYGGAAQETQYF.

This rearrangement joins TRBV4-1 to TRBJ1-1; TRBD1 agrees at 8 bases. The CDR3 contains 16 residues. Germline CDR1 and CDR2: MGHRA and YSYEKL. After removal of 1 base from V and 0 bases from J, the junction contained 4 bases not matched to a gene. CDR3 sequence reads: CASSQVPGGLNTEAFF. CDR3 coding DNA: TGCGCCAGCAGCCAAGTGCCAGGGGGCCTGAACACTGAAGCTTTCTTT.

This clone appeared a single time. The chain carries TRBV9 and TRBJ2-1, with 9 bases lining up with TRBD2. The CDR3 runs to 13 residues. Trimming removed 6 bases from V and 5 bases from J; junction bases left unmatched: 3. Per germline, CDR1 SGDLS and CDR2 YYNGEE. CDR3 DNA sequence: TGTGCCAGCACCGCTAGCGGGGACAATGAGCAGTTCTTC. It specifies CASTASGDNEQFF.

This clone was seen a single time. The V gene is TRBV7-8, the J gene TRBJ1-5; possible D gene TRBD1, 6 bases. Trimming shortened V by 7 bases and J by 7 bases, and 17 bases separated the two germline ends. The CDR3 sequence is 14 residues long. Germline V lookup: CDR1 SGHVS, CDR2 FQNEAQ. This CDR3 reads CASTKGGQGQPQHF. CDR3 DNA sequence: TGTGCCAGCACCAAAGGGGGGCAGGGCCAGCCCCAGCATTTT.

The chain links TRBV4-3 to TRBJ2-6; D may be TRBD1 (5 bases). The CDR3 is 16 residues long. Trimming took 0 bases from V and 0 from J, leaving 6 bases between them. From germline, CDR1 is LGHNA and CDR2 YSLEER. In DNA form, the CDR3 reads TGCGCCAGCAGCCAAGAGGGGCCCTCTGGGGCCAACGTCCTGACTTTC. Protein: CASSQEGPSGANVLTF.

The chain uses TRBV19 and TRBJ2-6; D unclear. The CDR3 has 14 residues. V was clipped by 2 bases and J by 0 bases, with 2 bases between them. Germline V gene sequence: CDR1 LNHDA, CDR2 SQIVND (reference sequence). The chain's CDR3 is CASSILSGANVLTF. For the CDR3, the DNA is TGTGCCAGTAGTATACTCTCTGGGGCCAACGTCCTGACTTTC.

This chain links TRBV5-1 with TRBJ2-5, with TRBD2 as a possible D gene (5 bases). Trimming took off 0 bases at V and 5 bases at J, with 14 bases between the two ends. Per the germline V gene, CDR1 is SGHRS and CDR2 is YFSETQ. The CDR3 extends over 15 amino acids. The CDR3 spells CASSLAVGTRETQYF. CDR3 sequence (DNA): TGCGCCAGCAGCTTGGCCGTCGGAACTAGGGAGACCCAGTACTTC.

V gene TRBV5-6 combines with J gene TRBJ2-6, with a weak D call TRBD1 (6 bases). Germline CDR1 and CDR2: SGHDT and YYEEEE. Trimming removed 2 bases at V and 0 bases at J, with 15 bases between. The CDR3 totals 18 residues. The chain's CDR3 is CASSFRGWTLSGANVLTF. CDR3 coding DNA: TGTGCCAGCAGCTTCAGGGGTTGGACTCTCTCTGGGGCCAACGTCCTGACTTTC.

The chain's CDR3 is CASSLLGPEGTDTQYF. CDR3 bases: TGTGCCAGCAGTTTATTGGGACCCGAGGGAACAGATACGCAGTATTTT. The gene calls are TRBV27 and TRBJ2-3, with D perhaps given as TRBD1 or TRBD2 (5 bases each). The CDR3 sequence is 16 residues long. CDR1 and CDR2 (germline): MNHEY, SMNVEV (reference sequence). V was shortened by 1 base and J by 3 bases, with 14 bases between the two germline ends.

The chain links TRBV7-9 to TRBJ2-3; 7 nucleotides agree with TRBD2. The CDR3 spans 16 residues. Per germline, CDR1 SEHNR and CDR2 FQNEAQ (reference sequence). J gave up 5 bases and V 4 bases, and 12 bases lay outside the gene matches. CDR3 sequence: CASSSTSLRPRDTQYF. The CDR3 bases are TGTGCCAGCAGCTCGACTAGCTTGCGACCCAGAGATACGCAGTATTTT.

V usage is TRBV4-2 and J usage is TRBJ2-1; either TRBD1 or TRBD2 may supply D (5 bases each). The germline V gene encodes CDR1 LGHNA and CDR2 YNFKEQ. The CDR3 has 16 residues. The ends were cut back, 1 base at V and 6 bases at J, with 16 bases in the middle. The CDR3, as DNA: TGTGCCAGCAGCCAAGTTGGGACCAGAGGGCTCAATGAGCAGTTCTTC. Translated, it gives CASSQVGTRGLNEQFF.

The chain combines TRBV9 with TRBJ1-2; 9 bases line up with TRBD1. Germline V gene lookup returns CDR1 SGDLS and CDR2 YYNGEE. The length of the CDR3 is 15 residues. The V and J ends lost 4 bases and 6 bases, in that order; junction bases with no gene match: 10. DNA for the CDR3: TGTGCCAGCAGCTCGCCGACAGGGGGATTAGATGGCTACACCTTC. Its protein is CASSSPTGGLDGYTF. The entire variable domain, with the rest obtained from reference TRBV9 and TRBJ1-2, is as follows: DSGVTQTPKHLITATGQRVTLRCSPRSGDLSVYWYQQSLDQGLQFLIQYYNGEERAKGNILERFSAQQFPDLHSELNLSSLELGDSALYFCASSSPTGGLDGYTFGSGTRLTVV.

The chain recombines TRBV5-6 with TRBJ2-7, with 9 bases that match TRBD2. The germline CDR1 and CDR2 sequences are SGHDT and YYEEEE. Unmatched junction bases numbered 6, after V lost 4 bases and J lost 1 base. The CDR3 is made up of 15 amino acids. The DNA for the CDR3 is TGTGCCAGCAGCCGCGGGAGGGCCGGGTCCTACGAGCAGTACTTC. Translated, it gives CASSRGRAGSYEQYF.

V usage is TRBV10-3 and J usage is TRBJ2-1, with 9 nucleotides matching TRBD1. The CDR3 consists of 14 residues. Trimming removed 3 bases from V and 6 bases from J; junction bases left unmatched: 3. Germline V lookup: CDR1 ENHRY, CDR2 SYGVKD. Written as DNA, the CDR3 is TGTGCCATCAGTGATGGGACAGGGACCAATGAGCAGTTCTTC. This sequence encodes CAISDGTGTNEQFF.